This T cell receptor beta chain was captured in a study of cytomegalovirus exposure and HLA in healthy donors (dated by TCRdb to between 2016 and 2019). The study in broad terms: In an earlier analysis of 450 to 750 of the donors, 250 to 300 Gb of sequence data and 117 million unique TCR beta sequences from about 179 million T cells were reported. About 310 gigabases of sequencing data and 70 million to 100 million unique TCR sequences were included in an early release covering roughly 600 HLA-typed donors. Of the roughly 390 genotyped donors, approximately 82% fell in the genetic ancestry cluster associated with self-reported Caucasian donors. The study was designed to test whether signatures of past pathogen exposure could be identified by cataloging public T cell receptors. Using immunosequencing, the study profiled T cell repertoires from about 620 subjects and related those repertoires to cytomegalovirus serostatus. Along with the approximately 700-subject first cohort, a separate validation cohort of about 110 different subjects was used. The study combined high-throughput TCR immunosequencing, statistical association of individual TCRs with disease status, and machine learning to predict cytomegalovirus infection status. To study patterns of TCR occurrence, a later analysis re-analyzed previously published TCR beta repertoires from around 670 donors and added high-resolution HLA genotyping. The later analysis used no new phenotypic data to find candidate immune exposures, relying instead on TCR beta sequences and their occurrence across donors. An earlier analysis of 500 to 750 of the donors applied high-throughput TCR beta sequencing to assess whether each TCR beta V gene segment acted as functional or pseudogenic. Alongside the repertoire data, information on donor age, sex, ethnicity and CMV serostatus was compiled. A later genetic analysis took genome-wide SNP genotypes for 398 of the 666 donors and used that subset as a discovery cohort. Every discovery cohort repertoire had been produced on one sequencing platform. Both class I and class II loci were covered by HLA typing, at four-digit resolution. Typing coverage differed by locus: A, B, C, DRB1 and DQB1 were typed in roughly 620-640 donors, DQA1 in 500 to 550, DPA1 in 606, and DPB1 in approximately 450. Four or five DR-DQ haplotypes were treated as single units for association and clustering because of strong linkage in the cohort. Among a few hundred genotyped donors of the cohort, an average of approximately 240,000 unique TCR beta nucleotide sequences were sequenced per donor, roughly 20% of them non-productive.

The CDR3 spans 15 residues, from the cysteine through the phenylalanine. Only the CDR3 DNA is retained, 45 bases long and in frame from the first base. Unmatched junction bases come to 7, with V trimmed by 5 bases and J by 6 bases. As encoded in the germline V gene, CDR1 is MNHNS while CDR2 is SASEGT. The library was generated by the immunoSEQ multiplex PCR assay. For the multiplex PCR, a mixture combining 60 forward primers for TCR Vbeta segments and 13 reverse primers for TCR Jbeta segments was used. Amplification of the CDR3 region of rearranged TCR beta genes was performed with a multiplex PCR assay on genomic DNA. The Illumina HiSeq System was used to sequence the amplified TCR beta libraries as 87-base-pair reads. The authors' analysis ran thus. Across the 670 or so repertoires, a later analysis counted some 81 million unique TCR beta chains, roughly 11 million of which were shared by at least two donors. Raw reads were error-corrected and collapsed into unique sequences by a nearest-neighbor algorithm in which closely related sequences were merged to remove PCR and sequencing errors. V, D and J gene segments were assigned by aligning CDR3 sequences to IMGT reference sequences. Each retained sequence needed at least a six-nucleotide match to both a V gene segment and a J gene segment. A rearrangement was called productive if the CDR3 had no stop codons and remained in frame with V and J, and every other rearrangement was called non-productive. CDR3 was defined by IMGT convention, running from the second conserved V-encoded cysteine to the conserved J-encoded phenylalanine. The earlier analysis of 587 of the donors excluded sequences that lacked an unambiguous match to a single V gene segment. An earlier analysis of about 590 of the donors classified V segments as functional when productive rearrangements were above 56.7% and as segregating when the standard deviation between donors was above 5%. A statistical classification framework was developed to diagnose cytomegalovirus status using the catalog of TCR beta chain sequences. A later analysis assigned V and J genes by comparing TCR nucleotide sequences with IMGT/GENE-DB human TR gene sequences. Using the TCRdist pipeline, a later analysis assigned CDR3 sequences along with most-parsimonious VDJ recombination scenarios. A later analysis defined each TCR beta chain by its CDR3 amino acid sequence plus V-gene family, and excluded reads lacking a unique V-gene family. As a way to deal with suspected cross-contamination and a sequencing artifact, a later analysis dropped 450 to 700 nucleotide sequences that were highly shared and had low generation probability. In a later analysis, a clonal expansion index for each public chain was calculated from normalized within-repertoire ranks of inferred template counts. In a later analysis, generation probabilities were computed using a VDJ recombination model fitted to out-of-frame rearrangements, and the results were checked against IGoR. In a later analysis, TCR-TCR, TCR-HLA and TCR-CMV co-occurrence was scored with hypergeometric tests, and a repertoire-size bias correction was applied to TCR pairs. A later analysis estimated false discovery rates by permuting HLA or CMV assignments 20 times. In a later analysis, co-occurring TCRs were grouped using DBSCAN, with TCRdist sequence similarity added in when clustering inside HLA-allele-positive subsets. For co-occurrence clustering, repertoires with fewer than 30,000 or more than 120,000 public chains were excluded, along with 4 to 6 repertoires with anomalous nucleotide sharing. Entries here come from immuneACCESS through TCRdb and include only in-frame sequences with V and J called. Some clones fail to appear in such tables; in the studies checked, an unresolved V gene covers under half of the shortfall, and the cause of the remainder is unknown. V, J and clone size are taken as reported in that table, and D and trimming were inferred from the DNA itself. The sample profile shows some 40,000 clones; 82% of them were found once. Jointly, the top ten make up 8% to 11% of the sample.

What the authors observed across the whole study: In a later analysis, HLA-associated TCR beta chains showed more clonal expansion and lower generation probabilities than non-associated chains that were equally common. Roughly 17 rarely observed V segments, including chromosome 9 orphons, were excluded from the earlier analysis of 550 to 700 of the donors because counts were too low. The presence/absence analyses assumed that sequencing depth was roughly uniform across donors, and that assumption may not be true. The 87-base-pair reads could not distinguish some IMGT-functional V segments, including TRBV6-2 and TRBV6-3, so those segments were excluded. An association between a missense DCLRE1C variant and V-gene and J-gene trimming of TCR beta chains was found in a later genetic analysis and replicated in an independent cohort. Compared with the approximately 670-donor mean, donors in an Asian-associated ancestry cluster had fewer N-insertions in productive TCRs, according to a later genetic analysis. Most TCR sequences were seen in very few donors, while some public TCRs were found in many individuals. In this cohort, only TCR beta chains were sequenced, and detectable features were limited by the absence of alpha or paired-chain data. In a later analysis, several top co-occurrence clusters were reported to appear linked to parvovirus B19, influenza, CMV and Epstein-Barr virus. Specific HLA alleles were associated with roughly 16,000 TCR beta sequences at a false discovery rate of 0.05 in a later analysis. When HLA alleles, especially DR and DQ, strongly co-occurred, attributing TCR associations to individual alleles was difficult. It was suggested by the authors that the approach could potentially be generalized to other disease states and immunological phenotypes. The only immune exposure information available for the cohort was CMV serostatus. An earlier analysis of 587 of the donors showed that most TCR beta V segments appeared in productive rearrangements either about 87% or about 30% of the time, which broadly matched IMGT annotations. Three of the identified cytomegalovirus-associated TCR beta chains were confirmed in vitro to be specific for cytomegalovirus antigens. A further reported finding was that TCR beta sequences accurately predicted the HLA-A and HLA-B alleles for most subjects in the first cohort. Because HLA typing was missing for some donors at each locus, association tests included only the typed subset. In both the original and validation cohorts, the classifier was reported to diagnose cytomegalovirus status with high specificity and sensitivity. A total of fewer than 200 TCR beta chains were listed by the study as associated with cytomegalovirus. According to a later analysis, TCR association rates differed among HLA loci, with DRB1 alleles showing the most associated TCRs and HLA-C alleles showing the fewest. The sequencing pipeline was judged likely to have produced a cluster of highly shared sequence variants as a technical artifact. Correlated functional status among segregating V segments might reflect linkage disequilibrium, but an unknown experimental factor could not be ruled out. Most CMV-associated TCR beta chains appeared to be HLA-restricted in a later analysis, and the HLA associations seemed to be driven largely by CMV exposure.

With regard to this clone: No antigen is known for it. Base quality data are lacking; no much larger clone is found one base away.

In total, 500 to 700 healthy bone marrow donors made up the cohort. Cohort members were all nominally healthy when sampled, although unrecorded immune exposures were likely present. The donor tested CMV seropositive and was one of the 289 seropositive cohort members. A peripheral blood sample was collected from each donor, and TCR beta sequencing was performed on peripheral blood mononuclear cells. Genomic DNA extraction from the blood cell samples was performed with the Qiagen DNeasy Blood Extraction Kit. The receptor was derived from a woman between 18 and 30 years old in good health and CMV-seropositive. The sample was PBMCs. The chain is made from TRBV6-1 and TRBJ1-6; a stretch of 7 junction bases matches TRBD1. In nucleotides, the sequence is TGTGCCAGCAGTATAGGGACAGCCGGTAATTCACCCCTCCACTTT. Its translation reads: CASSIGTAGNSPLHF.